This TCR beta chain was found in a study of T-cell reconstitution after alpha-beta-depleted transplantation in children. This CDR3 comprises 12 residues. Germline V gives CDR1 MNHNY, CDR2 SVGAGI (reference sequence). V lost 1 base and J lost 7, with 5 bases in between. Using unique molecular identifiers, the investigators prepared the TCRbeta library. TCRdb analysed the PCR reads with MiXCR anew, one entry per CDR3 protein. The sample consists of over 550,000 distinct CDR3 sequences, about 10% of them appearing once. This clonotype was seen more than once but under ten times. The clonotype was recovered from a human donor who donated a stem cell graft to a child with acute myeloid leukemia. This specimen was PBMCs from the stem cell graft donor, taken from the stem cell graft. The rearrangement joins TRBV6-6 to TRBJ1-5; D unresolved. CDR3 loop: CASSYFEQPQHF. CDR3 DNA sequence: TGTGCCAGCAGTTACTTCGAACAGCCCCAGCATTTT.